The 21 T cell receptor beta chains below were found in one sample sequenced in a study of shared clonotypes between healthy human individuals. The protocol was immunoSEQ multiplex PCR, while the TCRdb copy is restricted to in-frame clones and leaves out a portion. This table has about 2 million clones, about 95% appearing once. Sequenced input: naive CD4+ T cells sorted from blood. Subset meaning: CD45RA+ positively selected. The source of these receptors is a man younger than 30 in good health.

The CDR3 is CASGLVPGSEAFF. The CDR3 DNA reads as TGTGCTAGTGGTTTGGTTCCGGGCTCTGAAGCTTTCTTT. The rearrangement links TRBV12-5 to TRBJ1-1, with D unresolved. The CDR3 is made up of 13 amino acids. V lost 0 bases, J lost 6 bases, and 8 bases lay in between. Per the germline V gene, CDR1 is LGHNT and CDR2 is FRNRAP.

This chain links TRBV6-6 with TRBJ2-1; D possibly corresponds to TRBD1 (5 bases). This CDR3 is 13 amino acids long. CDR1 MNHNY and CDR2 SVGAGI come from the germline V gene (reference sequence). The V and J ends lost 5 bases and 9 bases respectively, with 14 bases between them. The CDR3 is CASSPQASGEQFF. The DNA for the CDR3 is TGTGCCAGCAGTCCACAGGCGTCTGGTGAGCAGTTCTTC.

The chain has TRBV5-4 and TRBJ2-5, with TRBD2 as a possible D gene (5 bases). V lost 3 bases to trimming and J lost 0 bases, with 9 bases between them. Per the germline V gene, CDR1 is SGHNT and CDR2 is YYREEE (reference sequence). The CDR3 covers 14 residues. As DNA, the CDR3 is TGTGCCAGCAGCTCGGCGGGCTACCAAGAGACCCAGTACTTC. Its protein product is CASSSAGYQETQYF.

This sequence joins TRBV7-6 and TRBJ2-7; 8 bases agree with TRBD2. Germline V lookup: CDR1 SGHVS, CDR2 FNYEAQ. The CDR3 contains 15 residues. The junction had 7 bases not matched to a gene; V was cut back by 4 bases and J by 2 bases. In DNA, the CDR3 is TGTGCCAGCAGCTGGACTAGCCAAAATCCCTACGAGCAGTACTTC. Its protein is CASSWTSQNPYEQYF.

CDR3 in amino acids: CASRGLGQEGEKLFF. The CDR3 nucleotides are TGTGCCAGCAGGGGGCTAGGACAGGAGGGGGAAAAACTGTTTTTT. The chain combines TRBV6-5 with TRBJ1-4, with 7 bases fitting TRBD1. The CDR3 is 15 residues long. CDR1 is MNHEY, CDR2 SVGAGI, per germline. Unmatched junction bases numbered 12, after V lost 6 bases and J lost 8 bases.

The chain couples TRBV29-1 to TRBJ2-5; 7 bases fit TRBD1. This CDR3 is 13 amino acids long. J was trimmed by 6 bases and V by 6 bases; bases with no gene match: 10. Germline V lookup: CDR1 SQVTM, CDR2 ANQGSEA. The CDR3 bases are TGCAGCGTCGACTGGACAGGTGTGAAGACCCAGTACTTC. This codes for CSVDWTGVKTQYF. Drawing the rest from reference TRBV29-1 and TRBJ2-5, the complete variable domain is SAVISQKPSRDICQRGTSLTIQCQVDSQVTMMFWYRQQPGQSLTLIATANQGSEATYESGFVIDKFPISRPNLTFSTLTVSNMSPEDSSIYLCSVDWTGVKTQYFGPGTRLLVL.

The V and J genes are TRBV27 and TRBJ1-2; D remains ambiguous. V was shortened by 2 bases and J by 3 bases, with 7 bases between the two germline ends. The germline CDR1 and CDR2 sequences are MNHEY and SMNVEV (reference sequence). The CDR3 contains 13 residues. CDR3 coding DNA: TGTGCCAGCAGTTTAGGGAAATACTATGGCTACACCTTC. This gives the protein CASSLGKYYGYTF.

As concerns this clone: Other DNA sequences in this sample translate to the same CDR3. The chain has TRBV29-1 and TRBJ1-1; D is undetermined. The CDR3 contains 13 residues. Per the germline V gene, CDR1 is SQVTM and CDR2 is ANQGSEA. The V gene lost 7 bases and the J gene lost 0 bases, with 12 bases spanning the gap. In nucleotides, the CDR3 is TGCAGCGCCCACGGCAGATTGAACACTGAAGCTTTCTTT. It translates to CSAHGRLNTEAFF. Filled out from reference TRBV29-1 and TRBJ1-1, the complete variable domain reads SAVISQKPSRDICQRGTSLTIQCQVDSQVTMMFWYRQQPGQSLTLIATANQGSEATYESGFVIDKFPISRPNLTFSTLTVSNMSPEDSSIYLCSAHGRLNTEAFFGQGTRLTVV.

The gene calls are TRBV11-2 and TRBJ2-3; D is uncertain. CDR1 is SGHAT and CDR2 is FQNNGV in the germline V gene. The CDR3 is 15 amino acids. V dropped 6 bases and J dropped 3 bases, with 16 bases sitting between them. The CDR3 DNA reads TGTGCCAGCAGTGATAAGTTCCCAGGTACAGATACGCAGTATTTT. This codes for CASSDKFPGTDTQYF.

This clone was picked up one time. The chain has TRBV27 and TRBJ2-7, with 7 bases identical to TRBD2. With V trimmed by 4 bases and J by 0 bases, 6 bases remained unmatched. In germline, CDR1 is MNHEY, CDR2 SMNVEV (reference sequence). The CDR3 has 15 residues. CDR3 nucleotides: TGTGCCAGCAGTTGGCTAGCGGAGCTCTCCTACGAGCAGTACTTC. This gives the protein CASSWLAELSYEQYF.

The gene calls are TRBV9 and TRBJ2-3; the D is unclear. Germline loops: CDR1 SGDLS, CDR2 YYNGEE. Trimming took off 0 bases at V and 5 bases at J, with 19 bases between the two ends. The CDR3 contains 17 residues. CDR3 protein: CASSVDAGPVSGDTQYF. CDR3 bases: TGTGCCAGCAGCGTAGATGCAGGTCCAGTTTCTGGAGATACGCAGTATTTT.

This chain uses TRBV7-2 with TRBJ2-1, with TRBD2 matching over 10 bases. Trimming cost V 4 bases and J 4 bases; bases outside gene matches: 4. The CDR3 contains 15 residues. Germline CDR1 reads SGHTA; CDR2 reads FQGNSA. The CDR3 loop is CASSSPAGGYNEQFF. The DNA of the CDR3 is TGTGCCAGCAGCTCTCCAGCGGGAGGGTACAATGAGCAGTTCTTC.

This rearrangement joins TRBV21-1 to TRBJ1-2. TRBV21-1 is recorded as a pseudogene. The CDR3 contains 11 residues. CDR3 region: CARGCRNGYTF. The CDR3 DNA reads as TGTGCCAGGGGGTGCCGGAATGGCTACACCTTC.

The V call is TRBV5-4, the J call TRBJ2-2; TRBD1 matches 9 bases. V shed 6 bases, J shed 7 bases, and the junction held 13 bases outside the gene matches. Germline V CDR1 and CDR2: SGHNT, YYREEE (reference sequence). The CDR3 runs 16 residues. The CDR3 coding sequence is TGTGCCAGCACCCCCAAGGGACAGGGTCCGAACGGGGAGCTGTTTTTT. Amino acids: CASTPKGQGPNGELFF.

The CDR3 sequence: CASSSRQETQYF. The CDR3 nucleotides read TGTGCCAGCAGTTCCCGCCAAGAGACCCAGTACTTC. The chain employs TRBV27 and TRBJ2-5; D gene uncertain. The CDR3 is made up of 12 amino acids. The V gene lost 4 bases and the J gene lost 1 base, with 4 bases spanning the gap. Germline-derived CDR1 and CDR2 are MNHEY and SMNVEV (reference sequence).

This clone was detected only once. The CDR3 is CASSSDSRSYNEQFF. In DNA, the CDR3 is TGTGCCAGCAGCTCCGACTCGCGCTCCTACAATGAGCAGTTCTTC. V and J are TRBV5-4 and TRBJ2-1; D ambiguous. The germline V gene encodes CDR1 SGHNT and CDR2 YYREEE (reference sequence). V was shortened by 3 bases and J by 0 bases, with 10 bases between the two germline ends. This CDR3 contains 15 residues.

The J gene is TRBJ2-7, the V gene TRBV4-3; D remains unclear. CDR3 length: 13 residues. V shed 0 bases and J shed 5 bases, with 8 bases lying between them. CDR1 is LGHNA, CDR2 YSLEER, per germline. The CDR3 DNA sequence: TGCGCCAGCAGCCAAGATAAGGGAAACGAGCAGTACTTC. It codes for CASSQDKGNEQYF.

CDR3 loop: CASSVGPPGLSGNTIYF. The CDR3 nucleotides are TGTGCCAGCAGCGTAGGTCCCCCAGGCCTCTCTGGAAACACCATATATTTT. J is TRBJ1-3 and V is TRBV9; D unresolved. The V gene lost 0 bases and the J gene lost 0 bases, with 13 bases spanning the gap. CDR3 length equals 17 residues. Germline V lookup: CDR1 SGDLS, CDR2 YYNGEE.

On this clone itself: This CDR3 is also generated by other DNA sequences in the sample. V is TRBV28 and J is TRBJ2-5; D unclear. The V end lost 2 bases, the J end lost 7 bases, and 5 bases lay between the germline ends. This CDR3 is 11 amino acids long. From germline, CDR1 is MDHEN and CDR2 SYDVKM. CDR3 sequence reads: CASSLGGTQYF. CDR3 DNA: TGTGCCAGCAGTTTAGGTGGGACCCAGTACTTC.

The chain employs TRBV7-2 and TRBJ2-1; 7 bases match TRBD2. The CDR3 totals 16 residues. The germline V gene encodes CDR1 SGHTA and CDR2 FQGNSA. The junction had 11 bases not matched to a gene; V was cut back by 5 bases and J by 4 bases. Written as DNA, the CDR3 is TGTGCCAGCAGCCGCCTCGGGGGAGGGCCTTACAATGAGCAGTTCTTC. Translated, it gives CASSRLGGGPYNEQFF. The whole variable domain, remainder taken from reference TRBV7-2 and TRBJ2-1, is GAGVSQSPSNKVTEKGKDVELRCDPISGHTALYWYRQSLGQGLEFLIYFQGNSAPDKSGLPSDRFSAERTGGSVSTLTIQRTQQEDSAVYLCASSRLGGGPYNEQFFGPGTRLTVL.

The rearrangement links TRBV5-1 to TRBJ1-1; 7 positions agree with TRBD1. The ends lost 1 base at V and 5 bases at J; junction bases unmatched: 8. The CDR3 is made up of 15 amino acids. CDR1 SGHRS and CDR2 YFSETQ come from the germline V gene. Here the CDR3 DNA reads TGCGCCAGCAGCTTGTCCGGGACAGCACCAACTGAAGCTTTCTTT. Translating it yields CASSLSGTAPTEAFF.